This T cell receptor beta chain was retrieved from a study of T cell clones after liver transplantation. Study as a whole: Third-party-reactive TCRbeta sequences from pre-transplant mixed lymphocyte reactions served as antigen-independent comparators. General study findings and limits: Conclusions were preliminary, with small, heterogeneous patient groups. Low donor cell numbers restricted donor-reactive repertoire measurement in a couple of subjects.

A remark on this clone: Its specificity is not known.

Libraries were prepared by immunoSEQ multiplex PCR; TCRdb keeps only in-frame clonotypes and omits some of them. The repertoire holds 65,000 to 80,000 clones, with around four fifths as singletons. Source: CD4+ T cells from blood, taken at the 22-month timepoint. The clonotype comes from a human patient who received a liver transplant. The T cells may partly be graft donor cells.

CDR3 sequence (DNA): TGTGCCAGCAGCCCTCGCTTGACCCACAATGAGCAGTTCTTC. This translates into CASSPRLTHNEQFF. This chain connects TRBV9 to TRBJ2-1; D unresolved. CDR1 is SGDLS, CDR2 YYNGEE, per germline. The length of the CDR3 is 14 residues. V was cut by 4 bases and J by 5 bases, with 13 bases left in between.